This T cell receptor (beta chain) appears in the sequencing data of a study of T cells in Graves' hyperthyroidism and ophthalmopathy. Study-wide points: Researchers report that a 13 V-J model separated ophthalmopathy from stable hyperthyroidism. Blood also carried most thyroid clonotypes expanded above 0.001.

This clonotype came up many times. What it recognizes is unknown. A 10 ml volume of fresh peripheral blood provided the PBMCs. Germline CDR1 SGHKS, CDR2 YYEKEE (reference sequence). The CDR3 is 14 residues long. The V segment lost 1 base and the J segment 5 bases; nucleotides outside the gene matches: 2. TCR beta CDR3 region amplification was performed from RNA transcripts. The HTBI primer set was used in a first-round RT-PCR of the TCR CDR3. Each CDR3 protein gets one entry after TCRdb re-called the multiplex PCR reads with MiXCR. Of a few hundred thousand distinct CDR3 sequences listed, roughly 15% are singletons.

The chain recombines TRBV5-5 with TRBJ2-1; 8 bases are shared with TRBD1. This receptor was obtained from a woman in her forties with Graves' hyperthyroidism that later progressed to Graves' ophthalmopathy. Source material: blood. The CDR3 DNA reads TGTGCCAGCAGCTTGTGGACAGGGCACAATGAGCAGTTCTTC. As protein: CASSLWTGHNEQFF. Based on the CDR3 plus reference TRBV5-5 and TRBJ2-1, the full variable domain is DAGVTQSPTHLIKTRGQQVTLRCSPISGHKSVSWYQQVLGQGPQFIFQYYEKEERGRGNFPDRFSARQFPNYSSELNVNALLLGDSALYLCASSLWTGHNEQFFGPGTRLTVL.